This T cell receptor beta chain was sequenced for a study of Graves' ophthalmopathy and Graves' hyperthyroidism. Study outcomes and limitations: Blood repertoires reportedly contained most expanded thyroid clonotypes above 0.001 frequency.

Each donor who had ophthalmopathy showed moderate-to-severe activity, a CAS of ≥3, a NOSPECS of ≥4, and a duration under 3 months. Other autoimmune diseases, uncontrolled infections, pregnancy or lactation ruled patients out of participation. Isolation of PBMCs was performed using roughly 10 ml of fresh peripheral blood. RNA transcripts served as template for amplifying TCR beta CDR3 sequences. In the first round, RT-PCR was carried out with HTBI primers, and a multiplex PCR formed the second round. TCRdb re-called the multiplex PCR reads with MiXCR, one entry per CDR3 protein. The sample contains 740,000 or so distinct CDR3 sequences, roughly 40% of which appear only once. Unmatched junction bases numbered 6, after V lost 4 bases and J lost 2 bases. The CDR3 spans 15 residues. Germline CDR1 and CDR2: SGHRS and YFSETQ. In its sample, this clonotype was seen a few times. The target antigen is unknown.

This TCR came from an adult man with Graves' ophthalmopathy. V gene TRBV5-1 combines with J gene TRBJ2-7, with 10 nucleotides matching TRBD2. What was sequenced was peripheral blood. CDR3 sequence: CASSGGAGGPYEQYF. Written as DNA, the CDR3 is TGCGCCAGCAGCGGGGGAGCGGGAGGGCCCTACGAGCAGTACTTC.